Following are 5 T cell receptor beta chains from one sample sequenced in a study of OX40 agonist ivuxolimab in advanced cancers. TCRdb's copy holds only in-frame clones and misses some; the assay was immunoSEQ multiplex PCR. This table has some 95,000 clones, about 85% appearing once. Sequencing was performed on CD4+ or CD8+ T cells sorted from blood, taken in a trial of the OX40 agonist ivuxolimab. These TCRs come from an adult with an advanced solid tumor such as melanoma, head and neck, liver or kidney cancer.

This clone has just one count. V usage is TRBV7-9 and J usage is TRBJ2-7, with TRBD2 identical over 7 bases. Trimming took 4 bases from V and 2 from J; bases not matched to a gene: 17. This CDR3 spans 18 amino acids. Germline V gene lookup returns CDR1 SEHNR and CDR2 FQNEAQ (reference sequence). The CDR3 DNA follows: TGTGCCAGCAGCTCAACGACAGCGACTAGCCGACAGACCTACGAGCAGTACTTC. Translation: CASSSTTATSRQTYEQYF.

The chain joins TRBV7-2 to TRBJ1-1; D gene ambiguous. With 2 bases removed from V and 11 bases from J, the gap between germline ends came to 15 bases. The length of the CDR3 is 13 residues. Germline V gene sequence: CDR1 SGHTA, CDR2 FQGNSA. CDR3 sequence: CASSLFSEDRAFF. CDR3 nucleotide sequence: TGTGCCAGCAGCTTATTCTCGGAGGACCGGGCTTTCTTT.

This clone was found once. The CDR3 DNA sequence: TGTGCCAGCAGCTTTCTCGGCACAGATACGCAGTATTTT. It codes for CASSFLGTDTQYF. The chain recombines TRBV5-6 with TRBJ2-3; D gene ambiguous. Germline CDR1 and CDR2: SGHDT and YYEEEE. The CDR3 runs to 13 residues. Trimming pared 2 bases from V and 1 base from J, leaving 5 bases between.

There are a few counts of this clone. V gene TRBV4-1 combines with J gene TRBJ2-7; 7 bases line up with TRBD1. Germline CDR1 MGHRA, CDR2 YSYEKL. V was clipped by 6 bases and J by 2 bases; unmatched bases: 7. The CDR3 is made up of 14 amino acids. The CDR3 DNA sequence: TGCGCCAGCAGACAGAGACAGGGCCCCTACGAGCAGTACTTC. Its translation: CASRQRQGPYEQYF.

The CDR3 DNA follows: TGTGCCAGCAGGATAGCGGGCACAGATACGCAGTATTTT. It encodes CASRIAGTDTQYF. The chain joins TRBV5-8 to TRBJ2-3; D possibly corresponds to TRBD2 (6 bases). Trimming shortened V by 5 bases and J by 1 base, and 8 bases separated the two germline ends. Germline values: CDR1 SGHTS, CDR2 YDEGEE. The CDR3 consists of 13 residues.